The rows below give T cell receptor beta chains drawn from one sample of a study of T cell responses to AZD1222 COVID-19 vaccine. The repertoire was sequenced with immunoSEQ multiplex PCR; TCRdb's copy has only in-frame clones and lacks some. The sample carries about 130,000 clones, less than 95% recorded once. The sequencing here drew on peripheral blood, taken on day 0 of MenACWY control vaccination. These receptor sequences come from an adult in good health. CDR3s include the opening cysteine and the closing phenylalanine or tryptophan. Only part of the rows carry a size: once, few, many, or a class if the clone is expanded.

abundance,v_gene,CDR3aa
NA,TRBV28,CASSGAGRYNEQFF
NA,TRBV10-3,CAISESMGRWFNEQFF
NA,TRBV19,CASSIAYPHNEQFF
once,TRBV4-3,CASSQEDLGYYGYTF
NA,TRBV7-6,CASSGASGSSSIEQYF
once,TRBV25-1,CASSEFRDRTNSPLHF
NA,TRBV2,CASSEDSSMNTEAFF
NA,TRBV6-5,CATEPGGGYNEQFF
NA,TRBV27,CASKTGGSYEQYF
once,TRBV3-1/TRBV3-2,CASSRDGLGSSYNSPLHF
NA,TRBV11-2,CASSLAPGQGVDTQYF
NA,TRBV5-1,CASSLTPTGTTGELFF
NA,TRBV30,CAWSVDTLTNEKLFF
NA,TRBV3-1/TRBV3-2,CASSQDRTGNQPQHF
NA,TRBV27,CASSFRSNQPQHF
NA,TRBV19,CASSLPTGTGNYEQYF
NA,TRBV5-4,CASSPRGESYEQYF
once,TRBV4-2,CASSQEGDNSYEQYF
NA,TRBV29-1,CSVEARGVDYGYTF
NA,TRBV7-2,CASRSNTFSWDNYGYTF
NA,TRBV4-1,CASSQTGILYNEQFF
NA,TRBV6-4,CASSARYASYEQYF
NA,TRBV15,CATGRRGGSTDTQYF
NA,TRBV6-5,CASSLIAGEGNYGYTF
NA,TRBV3-1/TRBV3-2,CASSRGAGNTIYF
NA,TRBV28,CASSKGTGGVREQYF